Each of the 11 T cell receptor beta chains below was sequenced from the same sample in a study of early T cells in non-severe SARS-CoV-2 infection. A single record per CDR3 protein comes from TCRdb applying MiXCR to the 5' RACE reads. The table lists fewer than 40,000 distinct CDR3 sequences, approximately 6.1% of them singletons. Sequencing was carried out using whole blood. All receptors come from an adult who was a healthcare worker with PCR-confirmed SARS-CoV-2 infection or an uninfected control (not recorded which).

The V call is TRBV3-1, the J call TRBJ2-2; D is unclear. Germline V CDR1 and CDR2: LGHDT, YNNKEL (reference sequence). The V end lost 2 bases, the J end lost 1 base, and 5 bases lay between the germline ends. The CDR3 totals 14 residues. CDR3 in amino acids: CASSQSGNTGELFF. CDR3 nucleotides: TGTGCCAGCAGCCAATCGGGGAACACCGGGGAGCTGTTTTTT. Filled out from reference TRBV3-1 and TRBJ2-2, the complete variable domain reads DTAVSQTPKYLVTQMGNDKSIKCEQNLGHDTMYWYKQDSKKFLKIMFSYNNKELIINETVPNRFSPKSPDKAHLNLHINSLELGDSAVYFCASSQSGNTGELFFGEGSRLTVL.

This clonotype was picked up a small number of times. The rearrangement joins TRBV20-1 to TRBJ1-2; D is possibly TRBD1 (5 bases). V dropped 1 base and J dropped 2 bases, with 8 bases sitting between them. This CDR3 has 13 residues. Germline assignment: CDR1 DFQATT and CDR2 SNEGSKA (reference sequence). Here the CDR3 DNA reads TGCAGTGCTAGAGTAGGGGAGAACTATGGCTACACCTTC. As protein: CSARVGENYGYTF.

This clonotype was seen repeatedly, ten times or more. The chain employs TRBV5-6 and TRBJ1-5, with D possibly being TRBD1 (5 bases). V gave up 5 bases and J gave up 4 bases, with 19 bases separating them. The germline V gene has CDR1 SGHDT and CDR2 YYEEEE. This CDR3 has 16 residues. CDR3 amino acids: CASSSRGGRLNQPQHF. The CDR3 DNA reads as TGTGCCAGCAGTTCTAGGGGTGGACGGTTAAATCAGCCCCAGCATTTT.

V usage is TRBV20-1 and J usage is TRBJ1-1; TRBD1 aligns across 8 bases. V shed 3 bases, J shed 3 bases, and the junction held 3 bases outside the gene matches. The CDR3 loop spans 13 amino acids. Germline CDR1 is DFQATT and CDR2 is SNEGSKA (reference sequence). CDR3 residues: CSARGQVDTEAFF. CDR3 bases: TGCAGTGCTAGGGGACAGGTCGACACTGAAGCTTTCTTT.

The table lists this clonotype with many counts. J is TRBJ1-2 and V is TRBV7-9; a possible D gene is TRBD1 (5 bases). Trimming stripped 3 bases from V and 3 bases from J, with 14 bases between. Germline V gene sequence: CDR1 SEHNR, CDR2 FQNEAQ (reference sequence). The CDR3 runs to 15 residues. The CDR3 DNA reads TGTGCCAGCAGCTTGGGATCCGGGGGATACTATGGCTACACCTTC. Translated, it gives CASSLGSGGYYGYTF.

This clonotype has at least ten counts. This rearrangement joins TRBV6-2 or TRBV6-3 to TRBJ2-1; the D is unclear. The CDR3 is 14 amino acids. The germline CDR1 and CDR2 sequences are MNHEY and SVGEGT. Trimming left V 7 bases short and J 0 bases short, with 10 bases between. CDR3 amino acids: CASIGADSYNEQFF. The CDR3 bases are TGTGCCAGCATCGGTGCGGACTCCTACAATGAGCAGTTCTTC.

In this sample, this clonotype turned up many times. The chain employs TRBV28 and TRBJ2-5; D not certain. There are 15 residues in the CDR3. Trimming took off 2 bases at V and 7 bases at J, with 17 bases between the two ends. From germline, CDR1 is MDHEN and CDR2 SYDVKM. The CDR3 nucleotides are TGTGCCAGCAGTTTACTAGACATTAACTCGGGGACCCAGTACTTC. Translated, it gives CASSLLDINSGTQYF.

The rearrangement links TRBV20-1 to TRBJ2-4; D not resolved. The CDR3 runs 15 residues. Germline lookup yields CDR1 DFQATT and CDR2 SNEGSKA (reference sequence). Trimming removed 4 bases at V and 1 base at J, with 14 bases between. The chain's CDR3 is CSAKDPYGAKNIQYF. The CDR3, as DNA: TGCAGTGCTAAAGACCCGTACGGGGCCAAAAACATTCAGTACTTC.

This clonotype was seen a handful of times. The rearrangement joins TRBV12-3 or TRBV12-4 to TRBJ1-4, with 7 bases fitting TRBD1. With 6 bases clipped from V and 7 bases from J, the junction kept 5 bases outside the gene matches. The CDR3 totals 13 residues. CDR3 sequence reads: CASRGRGSEKLFF. CDR3 coding DNA: TGTGCCAGCAGGGGCAGGGGGAGTGAAAAACTGTTTTTT.

The V gene is TRBV18, the J gene TRBJ1-5, with 9 bases aligning to TRBD1. The CDR3 consists of 16 residues. V was pared by 5 bases and J by 3 bases, with 8 bases of the junction left unmatched. Germline CDR1 is KGHSH and CDR2 is LQKENI. CDR3 protein: CASSAGTGTFNQPQHF. DNA of the CDR3: TGTGCCAGCTCAGCCGGGACAGGGACCTTCAATCAGCCCCAGCATTTT.

In this sample, this clonotype is medium-sized. The chain is built from TRBV7-2 and TRBJ2-6, with 12 bases lining up with TRBD2. From germline, CDR1 is SGHTA and CDR2 FQGNSA. The CDR3 spans 18 residues. With V trimmed by 5 bases and J by 0 bases, 5 bases remained unmatched. This chain's CDR3 is CASSRWTSGTSGANVLTF. CDR3 in DNA: TGTGCCAGCAGCCGCTGGACTAGCGGGACCTCTGGGGCCAACGTCCTGACTTTC.